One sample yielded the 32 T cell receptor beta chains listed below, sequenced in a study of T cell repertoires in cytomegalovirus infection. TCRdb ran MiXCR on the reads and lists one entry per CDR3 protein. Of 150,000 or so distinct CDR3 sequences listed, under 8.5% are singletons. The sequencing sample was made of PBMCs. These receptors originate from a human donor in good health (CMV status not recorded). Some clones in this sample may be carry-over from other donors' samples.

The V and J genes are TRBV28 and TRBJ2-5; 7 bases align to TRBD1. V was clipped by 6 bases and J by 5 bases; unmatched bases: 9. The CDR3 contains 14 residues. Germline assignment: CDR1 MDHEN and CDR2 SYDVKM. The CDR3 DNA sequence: TGTGCCAGCAGGGGGCGGACAGGAACGGAGACCCAGTACTTC. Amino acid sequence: CASRGRTGTETQYF.

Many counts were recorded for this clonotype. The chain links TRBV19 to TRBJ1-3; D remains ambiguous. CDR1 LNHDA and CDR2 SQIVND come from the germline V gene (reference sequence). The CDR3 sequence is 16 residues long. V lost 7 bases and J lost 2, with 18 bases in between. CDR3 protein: CASTSRANLPGNTIYF. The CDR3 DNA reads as TGTGCCAGTACGTCAAGGGCCAATCTGCCTGGAAACACCATATATTTT.

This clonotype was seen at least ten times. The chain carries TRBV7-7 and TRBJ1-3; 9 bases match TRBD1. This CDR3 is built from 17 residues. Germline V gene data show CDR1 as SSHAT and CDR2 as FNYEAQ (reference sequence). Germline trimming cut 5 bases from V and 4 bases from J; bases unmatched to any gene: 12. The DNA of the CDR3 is TGTGCCAGCAGCGCCCGGGACAGGGAAGTCACCGGAAACACCATATATTTT. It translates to CASSARDREVTGNTIYF.

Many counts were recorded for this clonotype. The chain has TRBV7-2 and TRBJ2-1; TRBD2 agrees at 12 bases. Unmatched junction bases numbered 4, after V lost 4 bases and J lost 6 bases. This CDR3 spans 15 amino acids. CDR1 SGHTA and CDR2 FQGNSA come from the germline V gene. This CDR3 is CASSSSGGASNEQFF. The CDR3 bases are TGTGCCAGCAGCTCTAGCGGGGGGGCCTCCAATGAGCAGTTCTTC. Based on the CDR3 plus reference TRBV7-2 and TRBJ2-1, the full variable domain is GAGVSQSPSNKVTEKGKDVELRCDPISGHTALYWYRQSLGQGLEFLIYFQGNSAPDKSGLPSDRFSAERTGGSVSTLTIQRTQQEDSAVYLCASSSSGGASNEQFFGPGTRLTVL.

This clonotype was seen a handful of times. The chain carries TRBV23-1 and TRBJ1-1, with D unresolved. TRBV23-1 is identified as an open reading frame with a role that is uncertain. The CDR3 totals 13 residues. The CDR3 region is CGPTSIVRTEAFF. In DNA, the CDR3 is TGCGGACCGACCAGTATAGTGCGGACTGAAGCTTTCTTT.

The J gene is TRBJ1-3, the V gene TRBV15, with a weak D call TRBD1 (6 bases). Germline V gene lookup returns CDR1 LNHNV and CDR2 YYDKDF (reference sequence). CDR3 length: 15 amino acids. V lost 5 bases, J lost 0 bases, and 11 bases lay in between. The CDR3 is CATSGQQGSGNTIYF. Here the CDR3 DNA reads TGTGCCACCAGCGGGCAACAGGGCTCTGGAAACACCATATATTTT.

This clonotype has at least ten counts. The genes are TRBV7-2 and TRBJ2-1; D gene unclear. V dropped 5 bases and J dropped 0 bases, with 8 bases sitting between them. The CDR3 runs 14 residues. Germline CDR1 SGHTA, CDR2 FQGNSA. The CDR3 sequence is CASSQRPSYNEQFF. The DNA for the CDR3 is TGTGCCAGCAGCCAGCGCCCCTCCTACAATGAGCAGTTCTTC.

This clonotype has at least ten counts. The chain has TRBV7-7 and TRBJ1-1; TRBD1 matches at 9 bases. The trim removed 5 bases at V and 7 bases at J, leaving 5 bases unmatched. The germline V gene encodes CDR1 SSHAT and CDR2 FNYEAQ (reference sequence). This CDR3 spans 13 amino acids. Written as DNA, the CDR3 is TGTGCCAGCAGCGCGGACAGGGGAAGTGAAGCTTTCTTT. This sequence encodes CASSADRGSEAFF.

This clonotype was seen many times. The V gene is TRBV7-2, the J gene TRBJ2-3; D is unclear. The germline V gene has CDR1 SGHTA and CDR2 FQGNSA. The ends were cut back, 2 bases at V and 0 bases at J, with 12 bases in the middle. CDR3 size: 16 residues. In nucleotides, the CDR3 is TGTGCCAGCAGCTTATCCACCGCTCGTAGCACAGATACGCAGTATTTT. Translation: CASSLSTARSTDTQYF.

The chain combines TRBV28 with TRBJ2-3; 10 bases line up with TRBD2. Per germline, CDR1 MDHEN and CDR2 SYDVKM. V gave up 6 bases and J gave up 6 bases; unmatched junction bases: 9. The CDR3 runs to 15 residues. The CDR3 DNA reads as TGTGCCAGCAGGGGGGGACTAGCGTATGTGGATACGCAGTATTTT. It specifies CASRGGLAYVDTQYF.

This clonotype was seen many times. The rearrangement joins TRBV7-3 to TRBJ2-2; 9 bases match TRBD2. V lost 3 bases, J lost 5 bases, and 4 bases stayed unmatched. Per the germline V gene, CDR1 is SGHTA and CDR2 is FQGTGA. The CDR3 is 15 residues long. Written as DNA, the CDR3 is TGTGCCAGCAGCTTTACTAGCGGGTGGACCGGGGAGCTGTTTTTT. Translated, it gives CASSFTSGWTGELFF.

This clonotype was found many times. The CDR3 loop is CASSLASTEAFF. CDR3 coding DNA: TGTGCCAGCAGCTTGGCGAGCACTGAAGCTTTCTTT. This rearrangement joins TRBV5-6 to TRBJ1-1; D not certain. The length of the CDR3 is 12 residues. Trimming removed 0 bases at V and 4 bases at J, with 4 bases between. Per germline, CDR1 SGHDT and CDR2 YYEEEE.

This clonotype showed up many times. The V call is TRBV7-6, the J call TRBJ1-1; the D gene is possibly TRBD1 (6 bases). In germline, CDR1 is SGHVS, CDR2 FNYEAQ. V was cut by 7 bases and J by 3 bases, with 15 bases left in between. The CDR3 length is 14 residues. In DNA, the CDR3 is TGTGCCAGCACCAGGGGCAGGGCGGACACTGAAGCTTTCTTT. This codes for CASTRGRADTEAFF.

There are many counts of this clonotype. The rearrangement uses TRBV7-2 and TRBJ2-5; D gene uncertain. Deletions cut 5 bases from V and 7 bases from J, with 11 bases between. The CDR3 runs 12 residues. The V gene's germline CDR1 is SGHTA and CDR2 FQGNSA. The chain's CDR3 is CASSPTWGTQYF. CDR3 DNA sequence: TGTGCCAGCAGCCCCACCTGGGGGACCCAGTACTTC. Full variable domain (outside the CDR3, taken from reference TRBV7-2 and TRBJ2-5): GAGVSQSPSNKVTEKGKDVELRCDPISGHTALYWYRQSLGQGLEFLIYFQGNSAPDKSGLPSDRFSAERTGGSVSTLTIQRTQQEDSAVYLCASSPTWGTQYFGPGTRLLVL.

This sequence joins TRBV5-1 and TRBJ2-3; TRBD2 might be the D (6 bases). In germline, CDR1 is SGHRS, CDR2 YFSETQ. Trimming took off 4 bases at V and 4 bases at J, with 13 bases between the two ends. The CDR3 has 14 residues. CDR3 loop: CASSPKEGSDTQYF. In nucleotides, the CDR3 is TGCGCCAGCAGCCCCAAGGAGGGATCAGATACGCAGTATTTT.

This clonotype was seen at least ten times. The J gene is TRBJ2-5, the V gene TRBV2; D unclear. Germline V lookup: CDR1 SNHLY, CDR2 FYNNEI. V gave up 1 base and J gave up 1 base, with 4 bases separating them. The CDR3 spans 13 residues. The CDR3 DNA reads TGTGCCAGCAGTGAAGTGTTCCAAGAGACCCAGTACTTC. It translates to CASSEVFQETQYF.

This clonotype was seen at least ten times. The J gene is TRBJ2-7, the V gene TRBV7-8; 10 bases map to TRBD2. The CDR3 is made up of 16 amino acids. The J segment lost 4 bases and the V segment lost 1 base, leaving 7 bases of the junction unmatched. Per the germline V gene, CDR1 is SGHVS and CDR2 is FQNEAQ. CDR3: CASSLGASGGNYEQYF. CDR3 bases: TGTGCCAGCAGCTTAGGTGCTAGCGGGGGAAATTACGAGCAGTACTTC. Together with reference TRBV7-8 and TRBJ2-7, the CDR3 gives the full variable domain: GAGVSQSPRYKVAKRGQDVALRCDPISGHVSLFWYQQALGQGPEFLTYFQNEAQLDKSGLPSDRFFAERPEGSVSTLKIQRTQQEDSAVYLCASSLGASGGNYEQYFGPGTRLTVT.

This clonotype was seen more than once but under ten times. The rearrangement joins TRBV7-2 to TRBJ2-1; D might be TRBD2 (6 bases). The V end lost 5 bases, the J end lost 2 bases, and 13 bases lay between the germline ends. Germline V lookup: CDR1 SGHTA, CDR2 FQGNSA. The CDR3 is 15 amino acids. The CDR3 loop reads CASSHGGRAYNEQFF. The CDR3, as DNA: TGTGCCAGCAGCCACGGGGGAAGGGCCTACAATGAGCAGTTCTTC.

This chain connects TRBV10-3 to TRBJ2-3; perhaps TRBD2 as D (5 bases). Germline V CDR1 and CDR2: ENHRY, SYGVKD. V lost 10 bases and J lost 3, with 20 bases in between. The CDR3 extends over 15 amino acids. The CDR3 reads CATQGLAQITDTQYF. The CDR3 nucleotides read TGTGCCACCCAAGGGCTAGCCCAGATAACAGATACGCAGTATTTT.

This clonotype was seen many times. The CDR3 sequence is CASSLVGQGENEQFF. The CDR3, as DNA: TGTGCCAGCAGCTTGGTAGGGCAGGGGGAGAATGAGCAGTTCTTC. The chain combines TRBV5-5 with TRBJ2-1; 7 nucleotides match TRBD1. This CDR3 contains 15 residues. J was trimmed by 7 bases and V by 0 bases; bases with no gene match: 7. The germline V gene encodes CDR1 SGHKS and CDR2 YYEKEE (reference sequence).

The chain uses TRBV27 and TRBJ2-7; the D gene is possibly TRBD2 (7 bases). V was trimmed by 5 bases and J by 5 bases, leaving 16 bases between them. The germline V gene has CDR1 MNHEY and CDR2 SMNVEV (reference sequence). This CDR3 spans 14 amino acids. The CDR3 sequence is CASSARGAEDEQYF. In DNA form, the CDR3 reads TGTGCCAGCAGTGCTCGGGGGGCGGAGGACGAGCAGTACTTC.

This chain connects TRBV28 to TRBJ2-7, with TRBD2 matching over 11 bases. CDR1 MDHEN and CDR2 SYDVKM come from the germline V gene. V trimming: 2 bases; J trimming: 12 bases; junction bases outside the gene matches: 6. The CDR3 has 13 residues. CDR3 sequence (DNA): TGTGCCAGCAGTTTAACTAGCGGGGGCTCCAGGTACTTC. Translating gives CASSLTSGGSRYF.

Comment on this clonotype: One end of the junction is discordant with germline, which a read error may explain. In nucleotides, the CDR3 is TGTGCCAGCAGCTTGACAGGCCATCTGGAAGAGCAGTCCTTC. Its protein is CASSLTGHLEEQSF. The rearrangement joins TRBV7-3 to TRBJ2-1; D perhaps matches TRBD1 (6 bases). The CDR3 has 14 amino acids. Per germline, CDR1 SGHTA and CDR2 FQGTGA.

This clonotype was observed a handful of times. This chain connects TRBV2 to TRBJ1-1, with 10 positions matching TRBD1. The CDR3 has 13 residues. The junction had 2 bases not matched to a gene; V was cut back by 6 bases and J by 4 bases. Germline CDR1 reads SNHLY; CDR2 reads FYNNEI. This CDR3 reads CASRWTGGTEAFF. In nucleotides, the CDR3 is TGTGCCAGCAGATGGACAGGGGGCACTGAAGCTTTCTTT.

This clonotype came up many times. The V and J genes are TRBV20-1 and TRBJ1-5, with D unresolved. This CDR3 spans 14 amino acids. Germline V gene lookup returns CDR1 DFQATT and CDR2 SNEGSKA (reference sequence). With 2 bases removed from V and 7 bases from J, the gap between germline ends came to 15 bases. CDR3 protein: CSARPDSDGQPQHF. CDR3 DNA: TGCAGTGCTAGACCCGATTCAGACGGGCAGCCCCAGCATTTT.

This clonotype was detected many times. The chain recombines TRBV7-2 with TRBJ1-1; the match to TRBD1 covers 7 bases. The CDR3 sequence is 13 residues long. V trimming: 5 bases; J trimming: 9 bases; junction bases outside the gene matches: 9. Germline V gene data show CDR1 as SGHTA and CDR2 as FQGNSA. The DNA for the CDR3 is TGTGCCAGCAGCCTCCCGGGACAGTCTAAAGCTTTCTTT. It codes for CASSLPGQSKAFF.

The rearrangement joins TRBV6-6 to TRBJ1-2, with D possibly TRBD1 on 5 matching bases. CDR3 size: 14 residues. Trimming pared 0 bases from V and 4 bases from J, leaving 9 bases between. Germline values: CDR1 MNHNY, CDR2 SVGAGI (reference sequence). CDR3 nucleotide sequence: TGTGCCAGCAGTTACTCTCAGAGGGGCTATGGCTACACCTTC. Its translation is CASSYSQRGYGYTF.

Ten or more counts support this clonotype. Written as DNA, the CDR3 is TGTGCCAGCAGCTTGTCGGGGTCCTATTCTTTTGGCTACACCTTC. Translation gives CASSLSGSYSFGYTF. The chain employs TRBV7-2 and TRBJ1-2, with no clear D. Germline assignment: CDR1 SGHTA and CDR2 FQGNSA. The CDR3 is made up of 15 amino acids. V gave up 3 bases and J gave up 7 bases, with 18 bases separating them.

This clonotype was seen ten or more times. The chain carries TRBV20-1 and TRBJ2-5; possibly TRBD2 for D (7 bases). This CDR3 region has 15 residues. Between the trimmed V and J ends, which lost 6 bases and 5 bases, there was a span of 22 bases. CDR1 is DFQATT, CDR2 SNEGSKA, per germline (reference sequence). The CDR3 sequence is CSAPRGGGPGETQYF. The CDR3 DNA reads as TGCAGTGCCCCCCGGGGAGGGGGGCCGGGGGAGACCCAGTACTTC.

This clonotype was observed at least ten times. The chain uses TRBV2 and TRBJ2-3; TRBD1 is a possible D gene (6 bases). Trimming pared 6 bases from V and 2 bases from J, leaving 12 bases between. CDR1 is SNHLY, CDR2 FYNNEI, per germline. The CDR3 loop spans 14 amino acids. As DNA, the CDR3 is TGTGCCAGCAGCCCCCGGACAGCCACAGATACGCAGTATTTT. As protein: CASSPRTATDTQYF.

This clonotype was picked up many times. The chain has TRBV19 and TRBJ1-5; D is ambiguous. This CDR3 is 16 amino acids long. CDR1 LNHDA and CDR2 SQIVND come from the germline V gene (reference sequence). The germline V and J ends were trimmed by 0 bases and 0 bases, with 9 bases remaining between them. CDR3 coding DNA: TGTGCCAGTAGTATAGATATCAATAATAGCAATCAGCCCCAGCATTTT. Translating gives CASSIDINNSNQPQHF.

CDR3 loop: CASSAPGTGSGNTIYF. DNA for the CDR3: TGTGCCAGTAGCGCCCCCGGGACAGGGTCAGGAAACACCATATATTTT. This sequence joins TRBV19 and TRBJ1-3; TRBD1 matches 9 bases. This CDR3 spans 16 amino acids. The junction had 10 bases not matched to a gene; V was cut back by 6 bases and J by 4 bases. Germline CDR1 and CDR2: LNHDA and SQIVND (reference sequence).